Listed below are T cell receptor beta chains from one sample, sequenced in a study of neurological immune-mediated disorders. TCRdb re-derived calls from the 5' RACE reads in MiXCR, one entry per CDR3 protein. The table lists approximately 41,000 distinct CDR3 sequences, more than 14% of them singletons, with 3% to 4.5% in the top ten. Sequencing input: CD4+ T cells from blood. The receptor source for this set is a woman between 55 and 75 years old with HTLV-1-associated myelopathy (HAM/TSP). Both conserved end residues are part of each CDR3. A D gene is named only where the DNA matches it firmly. The size of a clone is reported for some rows only, either as once, few or many, or as a class for expanded clones.

TGCAGTGCTAGGAGGGGCGGGGGAAACAATGAGCAGTTCTTC | CSARRGGGNNEQFF | TRBD2 | TRBV20-1 | many | TRBJ2-1
TGTGCCAGCACCGAGACAGGGACGAACACTGAAGCTTTCTTT | CASTETGTNTEAFF | TRBD1 | TRBV25-1 | many | TRBJ1-1
TGTGCCATCAGCATACAGGGGCCGGACTATGGCTACACCTTC | CAISIQGPDYGYTF | TRBD1 | TRBV10-3 | many | TRBJ1-2
TGTGCCAGCAGGCCTCCCGCGGGGCACGAGCAGTACTTC | CASRPPAGHEQYF | - | TRBV6-5 | many | TRBJ2-7
TGCGCCAGCAGCTTGGATCGGGGTCCGCAGTATTTT | CASSLDRGPQYF | - | TRBV5-1 | many | TRBJ2-3
TGCGCCAGCAGCCAAGGCGGCGGGGGCGCGGGTCCCGGGGAGCTGTTTTTT | CASSQGGGGAGPGELFF | - | TRBV4-1 | many | TRBJ2-2
TGCAGTGCTAGAGAGCGAGGGGGAGATACGCAGTATTTT | CSARERGGDTQYF | - | TRBV20-1 | many | TRBJ2-3
TGCAGTGCTAGGGGGCAAGGGGTGGGTTACTACGAGCAGTACTTC | CSARGQGVGYYEQYF | - | TRBV20-1 | - | TRBJ2-7
TGTGCCAGCAGCCAAGATCCGGCAGGGGGCTACTCACCCCTCCACTTT | CASSQDPAGGYSPLHF | TRBD1 | TRBV4-2 | many | TRBJ1-6
TGTGCCAGCAGCACCCGGACAGGGTTGGGAAATGAGCAGTTCTTC | CASSTRTGLGNEQFF | TRBD1 | TRBV7-2 | many | TRBJ2-1
TGTGCCAGCAGCCAATCACAGACTCCGTTGCGTCCCCTCCACTTT | CASSQSQTPLRPLHF | - | TRBV13 | many | TRBJ1-6
TGTGCCTGTGGGGCCGGGGGGGCCGGGGGGGAGACCCAGTACTTC | CACGAGGAGGETQYF | TRBD2 | TRBV30 | many | TRBJ2-5
TGTGCCAGCAGCCCCCTCGGAAACACCATATATTTT | CASSPLGNTIYF | - | TRBV7-6 | many | TRBJ1-3
TGTGCCAGCAGTTATTACGGGGGGATATACGAGCAGTACTTC | CASSYYGGIYEQYF | TRBD2 | TRBV7-9 | many | TRBJ2-7
TGTGCCAGCAGCCCTGTGGGGGCCGGGGAGCTGTTTTTT | CASSPVGAGELFF | - | TRBV7-6 | many | TRBJ2-2
TGCAGTGCTGTGGGTCAACTCAATAGCAATCAGCCCCAGCATTTT | CSAVGQLNSNQPQHF | - | TRBV20-1 | many | TRBJ1-5
TGTGCCAGCAGCCAAGAGGGGCGCAGGGTGGGGGAGCAGTACTTC | CASSQEGRRVGEQYF | - | TRBV4-2 | many | TRBJ2-7
TGTGCCAGCAGCTTAAGGACATTGGTTGGCTACACCTTC | CASSLRTLVGYTF | - | TRBV7-9 | many | TRBJ1-2
TGCAGTGCTAGAGAGTCCAGCGGGGGGGCCAAAGATACGCAGTATTTT | CSARESSGGAKDTQYF | TRBD2 | TRBV20-1 | many | TRBJ2-3
TGCAGTGCTAGAGGTCGACTAGCAAGTAATGAGCAGTTCTTC | CSARGRLASNEQFF | TRBD2 | TRBV20-1 | many | TRBJ2-1
TGTTCTAGCAGCTTAGGACGCCACACCGGGACTAGGGGGTCCTTC | CSSSLGRHTGTRGSF | TRBD2 | TRBV7-9 | - | TRBJ2-1
TGTGCCAGCAGCCAAGATCAAGGAGACGGTGAGCAGTTCTTC | CASSQDQGDGEQFF | - | TRBV4-2 | many | TRBJ2-1
TGTGCCAGCAGCTTAGTTGAGGTGGGTGAGCAGTACTTC | CASSLVEVGEQYF | - | TRBV7-6 | many | TRBJ2-7
TGCGCCAGCAGCTTGGTCGTGATGAACACTGAAGCTTTCTTT | CASSLVVMNTEAFF | - | TRBV5-1 | - | TRBJ1-1
TGCAGTGCTAACCCCATTCGACTAAGCGCAACTAATGAAAAACTGTTTTTT | CSANPIRLSATNEKLFF | - | TRBV20-1 | many | TRBJ1-4
TGCGCCAGCAGCCAAGGGGGGGGGGCGTGGGGCACTGAAGCTTTCTTT | CASSQGGGAWGTEAFF | - | TRBV4-1 | many | TRBJ1-1
TGCAGTGCTAGAATTCTCCCAGGGAACTATGGCTACACCTTC | CSARILPGNYGYTF | - | TRBV20-1 | many | TRBJ1-2
TGTGCCAGTAGCCCGGGACTGGGAGGGGAGACCCAGTACTTC | CASSPGLGGETQYF | TRBD2 | TRBV19 | many | TRBJ2-5
TGCAGTGCTCGAAAAGCGGGACAGGGATTTTCTGAGTACTTC | CSARKAGQGFSEYF | TRBD1 | TRBV20-1 | many | TRBJ2-7
TGCAGTGCTAGAGATGAGAGAGGTGGCACTGAAGCTTTCTTT | CSARDERGGTEAFF | - | TRBV20-1 | many | TRBJ1-1
TGTGCCAGCTCACCACAACAGGTTTCTGGAAACACCATATATTTT | CASSPQQVSGNTIYF | - | TRBV18 | many | TRBJ1-3
TGCAGTGCTAGCCACGGGACAGGGAACCCAGATACGCAGTATTTT | CSASHGTGNPDTQYF | TRBD1 | TRBV20-1 | once | TRBJ2-3
TGTGCCAGCAGTTGGCTACAAGGACAGCCGAACACTGAAGCTTTCTTT | CASSWLQGQPNTEAFF | - | TRBV6-2/TRBV6-3 | - | TRBJ1-1
TGTGCCAGCAGCGTTGACCGCGTTGGGGCCAACGTCCTGACTTTC | CASSVDRVGANVLTF | - | TRBV7-8 | many | TRBJ2-6
TGCAGTGCTAGAAACAGGGGGTCGGATTACAATGAGCAGTTCTTC | CSARNRGSDYNEQFF | TRBD1 | TRBV20-1 | medium-sized | TRBJ2-1
TGTGCCAGTAGTACGGACAGGGGCGGCCCTGAAGCTTTCTTT | CASSTDRGGPEAFF | TRBD1 | TRBV19 | many | TRBJ1-1
TGCGCCAGCAGCTTGGAAGGGGGTCATGTCGAGCAGTACTTC | CASSLEGGHVEQYF | - | TRBV5-1 | medium-sized | TRBJ2-7
TGTGCCAGCAGCTCCCCGGGACTACTTATGGAGACCCAGTACTTC | CASSSPGLLMETQYF | TRBD2 | TRBV5-6 | many | TRBJ2-5
TGTGCCAGCAGCCCAGGGACTCACGTCTCCTACGAGCAGTACTTC | CASSPGTHVSYEQYF | - | TRBV27 | many | TRBJ2-7
TGTGCCAGCAGTCTTAACAGGTGGAATGAGCAGTTCTTC | CASSLNRWNEQFF | - | TRBV12-3/TRBV12-4 | many | TRBJ2-1
TGCGCCAGCAGCTTGGGACAGGGCCACTATGGCTACACCTTC | CASSLGQGHYGYTF | TRBD1 | TRBV5-1 | many | TRBJ1-2
TGTGCCAGCAGCTTGGGGACCACATCCTACGAGCAGTACTTC | CASSLGTTSYEQYF | - | TRBV5-4 | many | TRBJ2-7
TGTGCCTGGAGACTAGTGACAGGGGGGGGGGATGAAGCTTTCTTT | CAWRLVTGGGDEAFF | TRBD1 | TRBV30 | many | TRBJ1-1
TGTGCCAGCATTACAGGGGTCACAGATACGCAGTATTTT | CASITGVTDTQYF | TRBD1 | TRBV28 | many | TRBJ2-3
TGTGCCAGCAGCTTAAGTTACAGAAAAGAGACCCAGTACTTC | CASSLSYRKETQYF | - | TRBV7-8 | many | TRBJ2-5